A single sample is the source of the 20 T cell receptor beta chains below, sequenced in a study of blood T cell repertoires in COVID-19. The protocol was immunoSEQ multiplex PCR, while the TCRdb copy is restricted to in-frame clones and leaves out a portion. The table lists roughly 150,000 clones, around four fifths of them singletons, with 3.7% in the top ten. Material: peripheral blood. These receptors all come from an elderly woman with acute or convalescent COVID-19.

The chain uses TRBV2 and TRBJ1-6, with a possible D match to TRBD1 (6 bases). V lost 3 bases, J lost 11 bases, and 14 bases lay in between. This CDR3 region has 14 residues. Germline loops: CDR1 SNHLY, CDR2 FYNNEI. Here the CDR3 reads CASSESRGRAPLHF. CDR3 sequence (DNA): TGTGCCAGCAGTGAGAGCAGGGGACGTGCACCCCTCCACTTT.

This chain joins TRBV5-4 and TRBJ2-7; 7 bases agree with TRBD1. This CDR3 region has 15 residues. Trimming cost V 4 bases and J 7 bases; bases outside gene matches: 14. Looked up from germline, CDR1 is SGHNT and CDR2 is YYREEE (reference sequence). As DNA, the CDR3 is TGTGCCAGCAGCACCTTCGGGCAGGGGGATGGGGAGCAGTACTTC. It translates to CASSTFGQGDGEQYF.

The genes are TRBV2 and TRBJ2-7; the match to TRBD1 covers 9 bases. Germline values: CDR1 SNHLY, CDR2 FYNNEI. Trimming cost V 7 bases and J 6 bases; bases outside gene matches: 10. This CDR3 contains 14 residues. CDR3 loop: CASTIGGQGGEQYF. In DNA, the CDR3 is TGTGCCAGCACTATAGGGGGACAGGGCGGCGAGCAGTACTTC.

The CDR3 coding sequence is TGTGCCAGCCCTAGCGGGAGCTCAGCGGAGACCCAGTACTTC. Its protein is CASPSGSSAETQYF. V usage is TRBV6-5 and J usage is TRBJ2-5; TRBD2 matches at 10 bases. Losses at the gene ends were 8 bases for V and 5 bases for J; bases not matched to a gene: 8. This CDR3 comprises 14 residues. CDR1 is MNHEY and CDR2 is SVGAGI in the germline V gene.

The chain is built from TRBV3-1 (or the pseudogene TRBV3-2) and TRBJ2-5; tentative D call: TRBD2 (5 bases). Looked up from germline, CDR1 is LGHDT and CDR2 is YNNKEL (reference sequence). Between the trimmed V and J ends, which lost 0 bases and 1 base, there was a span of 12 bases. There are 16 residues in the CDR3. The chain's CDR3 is CASSQEGWRIQETQYF. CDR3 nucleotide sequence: TGTGCCAGCAGCCAAGAAGGCTGGAGGATCCAAGAGACCCAGTACTTC.

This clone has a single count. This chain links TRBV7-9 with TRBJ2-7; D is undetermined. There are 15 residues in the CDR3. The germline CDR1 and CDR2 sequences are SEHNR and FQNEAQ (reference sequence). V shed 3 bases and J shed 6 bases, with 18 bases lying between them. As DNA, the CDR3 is TGTGCCAGCAGCTTGCGGAACGGCCTCCTAGGCGAGCAGTACTTC. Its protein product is CASSLRNGLLGEQYF.

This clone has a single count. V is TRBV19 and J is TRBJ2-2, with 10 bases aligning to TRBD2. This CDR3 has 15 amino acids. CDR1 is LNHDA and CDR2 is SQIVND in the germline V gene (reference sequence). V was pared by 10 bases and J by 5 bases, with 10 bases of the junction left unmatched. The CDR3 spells CATSSSGRGTGELFF. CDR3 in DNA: TGTGCCACTTCTTCTAGCGGGAGAGGGACCGGGGAGCTGTTTTTT.

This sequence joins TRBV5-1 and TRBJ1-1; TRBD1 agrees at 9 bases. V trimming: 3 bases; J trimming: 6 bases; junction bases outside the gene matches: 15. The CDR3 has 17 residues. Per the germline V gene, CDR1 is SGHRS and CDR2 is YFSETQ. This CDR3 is CASSSGQGPTWSPEAFF. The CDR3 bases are TGCGCCAGCAGCTCGGGACAGGGCCCTACCTGGTCCCCTGAAGCTTTCTTT.

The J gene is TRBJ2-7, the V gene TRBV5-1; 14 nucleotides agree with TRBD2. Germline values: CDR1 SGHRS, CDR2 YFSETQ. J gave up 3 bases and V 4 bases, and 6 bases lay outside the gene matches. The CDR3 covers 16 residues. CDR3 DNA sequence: TGCGCCAGCAGCCTCGGGACTAGCGGGAGCCTCTACGAGCAGTACTTC. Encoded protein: CASSLGTSGSLYEQYF.

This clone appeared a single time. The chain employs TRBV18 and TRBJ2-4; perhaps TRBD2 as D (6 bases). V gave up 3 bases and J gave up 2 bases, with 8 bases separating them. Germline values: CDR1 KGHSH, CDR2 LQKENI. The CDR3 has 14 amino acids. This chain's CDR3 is CASSPGRTKNIQYF. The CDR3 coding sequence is TGTGCCAGCTCACCTGGGAGGACCAAAAACATTCAGTACTTC.

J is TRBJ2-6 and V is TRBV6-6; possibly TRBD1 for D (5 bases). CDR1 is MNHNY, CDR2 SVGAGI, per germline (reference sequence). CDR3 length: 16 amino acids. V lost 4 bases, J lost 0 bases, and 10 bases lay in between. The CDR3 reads CASSSQTGSGANVLTF. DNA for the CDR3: TGTGCCAGCAGTTCTCAAACAGGCTCTGGGGCCAACGTCCTGACTTTC.

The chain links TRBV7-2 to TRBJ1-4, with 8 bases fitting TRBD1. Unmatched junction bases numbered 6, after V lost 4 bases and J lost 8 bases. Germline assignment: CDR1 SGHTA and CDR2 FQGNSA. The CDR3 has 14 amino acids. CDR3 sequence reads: CASSSGTGEEKLFF. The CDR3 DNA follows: TGTGCCAGCAGCTCCGGGACAGGAGAGGAAAAACTGTTTTTT.

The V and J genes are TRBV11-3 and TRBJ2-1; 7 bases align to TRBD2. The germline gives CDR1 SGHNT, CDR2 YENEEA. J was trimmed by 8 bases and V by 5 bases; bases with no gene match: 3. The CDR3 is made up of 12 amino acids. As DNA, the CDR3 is TGTGCCAGCAGCCAGACTAGCCATGAGCAGTTCTTC. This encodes CASSQTSHEQFF.

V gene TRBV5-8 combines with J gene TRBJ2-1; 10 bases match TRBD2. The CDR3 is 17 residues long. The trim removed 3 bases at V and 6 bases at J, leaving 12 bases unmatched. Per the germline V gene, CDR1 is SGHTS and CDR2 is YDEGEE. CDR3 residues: CASSSRLAGGWGNEQFF. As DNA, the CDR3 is TGTGCCAGCAGCTCAAGACTAGCGGGTGGGTGGGGCAATGAGCAGTTCTTC.

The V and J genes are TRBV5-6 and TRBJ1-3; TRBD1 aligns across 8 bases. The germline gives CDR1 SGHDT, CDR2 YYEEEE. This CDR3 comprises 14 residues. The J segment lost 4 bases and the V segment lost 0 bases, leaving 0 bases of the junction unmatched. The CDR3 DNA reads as TGTGCCAGCAGCTTGGGGGACAGGGGAAACACCATATATTTT. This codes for CASSLGDRGNTIYF.

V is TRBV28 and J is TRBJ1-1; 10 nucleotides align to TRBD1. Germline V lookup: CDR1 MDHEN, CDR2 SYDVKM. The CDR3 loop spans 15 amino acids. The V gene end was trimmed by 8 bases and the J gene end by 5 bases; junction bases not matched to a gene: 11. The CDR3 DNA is TGTGCCAGCTATGACAGGGGGCAGCGGTGGACTGAAGCTTTCTTT. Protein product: CASYDRGQRWTEAFF.

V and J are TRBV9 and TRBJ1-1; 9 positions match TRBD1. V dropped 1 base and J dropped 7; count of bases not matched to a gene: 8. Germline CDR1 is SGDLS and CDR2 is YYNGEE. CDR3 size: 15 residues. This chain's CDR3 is CASSVLGQGPLEAFF. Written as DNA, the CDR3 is TGTGCCAGCAGCGTATTGGGACAGGGCCCCCTTGAAGCTTTCTTT.

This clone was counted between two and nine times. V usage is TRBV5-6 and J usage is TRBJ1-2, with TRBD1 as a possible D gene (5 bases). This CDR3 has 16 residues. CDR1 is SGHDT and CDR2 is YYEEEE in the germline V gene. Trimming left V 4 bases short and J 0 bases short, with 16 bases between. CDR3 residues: CASSLRPPGANYGYTF. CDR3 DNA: TGTGCCAGCAGCCTAAGGCCCCCGGGGGCTAACTATGGCTACACCTTC.

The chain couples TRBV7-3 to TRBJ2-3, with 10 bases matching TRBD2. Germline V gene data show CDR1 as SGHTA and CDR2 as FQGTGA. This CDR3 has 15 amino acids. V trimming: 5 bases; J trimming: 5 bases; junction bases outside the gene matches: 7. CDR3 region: CASSPAGGEGDTQYF. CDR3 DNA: TGTGCCAGCAGCCCAGCGGGGGGGGAAGGAGATACGCAGTATTTT.

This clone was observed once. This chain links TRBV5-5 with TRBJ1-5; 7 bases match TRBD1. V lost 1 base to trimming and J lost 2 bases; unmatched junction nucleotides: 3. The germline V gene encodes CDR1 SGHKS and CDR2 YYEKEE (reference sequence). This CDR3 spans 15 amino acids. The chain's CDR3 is CASSLSGQGNQPQHF. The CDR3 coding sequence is TGTGCCAGCAGCTTGTCAGGACAGGGCAATCAGCCCCAGCATTTT.